These 9 T cell receptor beta chains share one sample of origin, sequenced in a study of cytomegalovirus exposure and HLA in healthy donors. PCR used 60 Vbeta primers and 13 Jbeta primers. The data were produced by immunoSEQ multiplex PCR, yet TCRdb's version contains in-frame clones alone and is incomplete. In the table there are some 120,000 clones, about 80% of which are singletons. The specimen was PBMCs. These receptors came from a man younger than 35 in good health and CMV-seronegative.

V and J are TRBV7-2 and TRBJ2-5; TRBD2 matches at 9 bases. The CDR3 is 16 residues long. J gave up 1 base and V 6 bases, and 9 bases lay outside the gene matches. Germline CDR1 SGHTA, CDR2 FQGNSA. The DNA of the CDR3 is TGTGCCAGCAGTCTAGCTGGCGGGGGGGTCCAAGAGACCCAGTACTTC. Its protein is CASSLAGGGVQETQYF.

This clone occurred once. The gene calls are TRBV9 and TRBJ1-4; D gene ambiguous. V was shortened by 3 bases and J by 3 bases, with 9 bases between the two germline ends. Germline CDR1 and CDR2: SGDLS and YYNGEE. This CDR3 region has 14 residues. As DNA, the CDR3 is TGTGCCAGCAGCGCCCGCGGGGCTAATGAAAAACTGTTTTTT. Its protein is CASSARGANEKLFF.

The chain joins TRBV5-1 to TRBJ2-1, with TRBD2 matching over 8 bases. The CDR3 spans 18 residues. The germline V gene encodes CDR1 SGHRS and CDR2 YFSETQ. The trim removed 3 bases at V and 8 bases at J, leaving 19 bases unmatched. CDR3 nucleotides: TGCGCCAGCAGCTCTCAAAGGGGCGGGGGGTTTGGAGGGGATGAGCAGTTCTTC. It yields the protein CASSSQRGGGFGGDEQFF.

In its sample, this clone was seen once. The rearrangement uses TRBV9 and TRBJ1-6, with D possibly being TRBD1 (5 bases). Trimming removed 0 bases from V and 9 bases from J, with 10 bases in between. CDR3 length equals 14 residues. Germline CDR1 and CDR2: SGDLS and YYNGEE. For the CDR3, the DNA is TGTGCCAGCAGCGTAGGGGGGGAGGGTTCACCCCTCCACTTT. It codes for CASSVGGEGSPLHF.

This clone has a single count. The genes are TRBV7-2 and TRBJ1-1; 8 bases line up with TRBD1. The CDR3 is 13 amino acids. V shed 5 bases, J shed 5 bases, and the junction held 4 bases outside the gene matches. Germline-derived CDR1 and CDR2 are SGHTA and FQGNSA. CDR3 region: CASSQDRVTEAFF. DNA for the CDR3: TGTGCCAGCAGCCAGGACAGGGTAACTGAAGCTTTCTTT.

The V and J genes are TRBV7-8 and TRBJ2-2; 7 bases are a match to TRBD1. The CDR3 has 17 amino acids. From germline, CDR1 is SGHVS and CDR2 FQNEAQ. Trimming at V came to 7 bases and at J to 0 bases, leaving 11 bases not matched to a gene. This CDR3 reads CASTLQGQGANTGELFF. CDR3 in DNA: TGTGCCAGCACCCTCCAAGGGCAGGGGGCGAACACCGGGGAGCTGTTTTTT.

The chain couples TRBV9 to TRBJ2-2; 13 bases are shared with TRBD2. Trimming cost V 3 bases and J 4 bases; bases outside gene matches: 9. The CDR3 totals 18 residues. From germline, CDR1 is SGDLS and CDR2 YYNGEE. CDR3 loop: CASSEGLAGTVGTGELFF. CDR3 bases: TGTGCCAGCAGCGAGGGACTAGCGGGGACCGTTGGCACCGGGGAGCTGTTTTTT.

V is TRBV5-4 and J is TRBJ2-5; 9 bases are shared with TRBD1. CDR3 size: 13 residues. Trimming removed 4 bases from V and 5 bases from J; junction bases left unmatched: 3. Germline V gives CDR1 SGHNT, CDR2 YYREEE (reference sequence). CDR3 region: CASSQDRGETQYF. The CDR3 coding sequence is TGTGCCAGCAGCCAAGACAGGGGGGAGACCCAGTACTTC.

The rearrangement uses TRBV5-1 and TRBJ2-6; 8 bases are shared with TRBD1. The CDR3 length is 15 residues. V gave up 8 bases and J gave up 2 bases; unmatched junction bases: 6. Germline V CDR1 and CDR2: SGHRS, YFSETQ. CDR3 bases: TGCGCCAGTGGGACAGGACAAGCTGGGGCCAACGTCCTGACTTTC. As protein: CASGTGQAGANVLTF.